Shown below are 16 T cell receptor beta chains from a single sample sequenced in a study of preoperative IRX-2 immunotherapy in early breast cancer (dated by TCRdb to the late 2010s). Libraries were constructed by the immunoSEQ multiplex PCR assay. TCRdb re-hosts the immuneACCESS table, in-frame sequences only. Its copies lack some clones; in the studies checked, an unresolved V gene accounts for under half of them, and the cause for the rest is not known. The sample table contains roughly 25,000 clones; only one count was recorded for about 83% of them. The biggest ten clones account for 2.2% of the sample. This specimen's treatment or condition label, interpreted: preoperative locoregional IRX-2 cytokine immunotherapy. The input for sequencing was lymph node tissue, taken before IRX-2 immunotherapy. These receptors all come from a human donor with breast cancer.

This chain connects TRBV23-1 to TRBJ1-1; no firm D call. TRBV23-1 is assigned to the ORF class and has an uncertain function. This CDR3 has 16 amino acids. Trimming stripped 6 bases from V and 4 bases from J, with 21 bases between. The CDR3 DNA sequence: TGCGCCAGCAGCCAAGATAGGGCTCTCGTCAGCACTGAAGCTTTCTTT. Protein: CASSQDRALVSTEAFF.

Concerning this clone itself: The junction and the germline gene differ at one end; a read error may be behind it. This chain uses TRBV11-3 with TRBJ2-2; TRBD1 agrees at 9 bases. The CDR3 loop spans 17 amino acids. Looked up from germline, CDR1 is SGHNT and CDR2 is YENEEA. CDR3 DNA sequence: TGTGCTAGCAGCTTAAGACAGGGGGGTGTGAGCACCGGGGAGCTGTTTTTT. It yields the protein CASSLRQGGVSTGELFF.

This clone showed up just once. V and J are TRBV28 and TRBJ2-5, with 8 nucleotides matching TRBD1. V trimming: 3 bases; J trimming: 1 base; junction bases outside the gene matches: 16. Looked up from germline, CDR1 is MDHEN and CDR2 is SYDVKM. This CDR3 has 19 amino acids. This CDR3 is CASSFYSPVDRASQETQYF. DNA for the CDR3: TGTGCCAGCAGTTTTTACTCTCCGGTGGACAGGGCCTCCCAAGAGACCCAGTACTTC.

Here the CDR3 reads CASSLALVRFGETQYF. CDR3 coding DNA: TGCGCCAGCAGCTTGGCCTTAGTTCGGTTCGGAGAGACCCAGTACTTC. The genes are TRBV5-1 and TRBJ2-5; D unresolved. Germline lookup yields CDR1 SGHRS and CDR2 YFSETQ. The CDR3 is made up of 16 amino acids. Deletions cut 0 bases from V and 4 bases from J, with 16 bases between.

The CDR3 DNA follows: TGTGCCACCAGTAAGAATCGGGGGATCCAAGAGACCCAGTACTTC. Translated, it gives CATSKNRGIQETQYF. The chain combines TRBV15 with TRBJ2-5, with D perhaps TRBD2 (6 bases). The length of the CDR3 is 15 residues. The germline gives CDR1 LNHNV, CDR2 YYDKDF (reference sequence). The V end was cut by 6 bases, the J end by 1 base, with 15 bases between.

V usage is TRBV11-3 and J usage is TRBJ1-3; the D is unclear. The germline V gene has CDR1 SGHNT and CDR2 YENEEA. The CDR3 runs 16 residues. The V end was cut by 0 bases, the J end by 0 bases, with 9 bases between. The CDR3 loop is CASSLEAVYSGNTIYF. DNA of the CDR3: TGTGCCAGCAGCTTAGAAGCAGTGTACTCTGGAAACACCATATATTTT.

In its sample, this clone was seen once. The chain employs TRBV28 and TRBJ1-5; a weak D match, TRBD1 (5 bases). This CDR3 has 14 amino acids. Germline lookup yields CDR1 MDHEN and CDR2 SYDVKM. Trimming pared 6 bases from V and 2 bases from J, leaving 11 bases between. The CDR3 sequence: CASRGGFRNQPQHF. The CDR3, as DNA: TGTGCCAGCAGGGGGGGTTTTCGCAATCAGCCCCAGCATTTT.

V usage is TRBV28 and J usage is TRBJ2-3; unclear D gene. The CDR3 sequence is 15 residues long. Germline CDR1 reads MDHEN; CDR2 reads SYDVKM. V was clipped by 1 base and J by 7 bases, with 15 bases between them. The chain's CDR3 is CASSLLPLETHTQYF. CDR3 in DNA: TGTGCCAGCAGTTTATTACCCCTTGAGACCCATACGCAGTATTTT. Combining the CDR3 with reference TRBV28 and TRBJ2-3 gives the whole variable domain DVKVTQSSRYLVKRTGEKVFLECVQDMDHENMFWYRQDPGLGLRLIYFSYDVKMKEKGDIPEGYSVSREKKERFSLILESASTNQTSMYLCASSLLPLETHTQYFGPGTRLTVL.

This clone was counted between two and nine times. In DNA, the CDR3 is TGCAGCGTTCCGGAGCAACAGGGGTACACGCAGTATTTT. Translating it yields CSVPEQQGYTQYF. The chain couples TRBV29-1 to TRBJ2-3, with TRBD1 matching 7 bases. Losses at the gene ends were 5 bases for V and 9 bases for J; bases not matched to a gene: 11. The germline V gene encodes CDR1 SQVTM and CDR2 ANQGSEA. This CDR3 region has 13 residues.

The chain has TRBV15 and TRBJ1-3; D unclear. This CDR3 is built from 15 residues. Germline CDR1 reads LNHNV; CDR2 reads YYDKDF (reference sequence). The V end lost 1 base, the J end lost 4 bases, and 11 bases lay between the germline ends. The CDR3 reads CATSRGPEGGNTIYF. For the CDR3, the DNA is TGTGCCACCAGCAGAGGACCGGAAGGAGGAAACACCATATATTTT.

The sample holds one count of this clone. The rearrangement uses TRBV5-1 and TRBJ1-6, with D possibly TRBD1 on 5 matching bases. CDR1 and CDR2 (germline): SGHRS, YFSETQ. With 3 bases removed from V and 3 bases from J, the gap between germline ends came to 13 bases. This CDR3 comprises 16 residues. The DNA for the CDR3 is TGCGCCAGCAGCTACACCGGGACCAACTATAATTCACCCCTCCACTTT. Amino acid sequence: CASSYTGTNYNSPLHF.

This chain links TRBV29-1 with TRBJ1-2; D not resolved. The V and J ends lost 6 bases and 4 bases respectively, with 18 bases between them. CDR3 length equals 14 residues. Per the germline V gene, CDR1 is SQVTM and CDR2 is ANQGSEA. CDR3 DNA: TGCAGCGTCTTTTTCACAGAAGGGTTCTATGGCTACACCTTC. It codes for CSVFFTEGFYGYTF. The complete variable domain, with remaining parts taken from reference TRBV29-1 and TRBJ1-2, reads SAVISQKPSRDICQRGTSLTIQCQVDSQVTMMFWYRQQPGQSLTLIATANQGSEATYESGFVIDKFPISRPNLTFSTLTVSNMSPEDSSIYLCSVFFTEGFYGYTFGSGTRLTVV.

The chain recombines TRBV6-8 with TRBJ1-2; 8 bases fit TRBD1. J lost 7 bases, V lost 6 bases, and 7 bases had no gene match. The V gene's germline CDR1 is MNHGY and CDR2 SAAAGT. The CDR3 length is 13 residues. This CDR3 reads CASSNRDRTGYTF. CDR3 nucleotides: TGTGCCAGCAGCAATCGGGACAGGACTGGCTACACCTTC.

The rearrangement links TRBV28 to TRBJ1-5; TRBD1 matches at 9 bases. Germline CDR1 and CDR2: MDHEN and SYDVKM. V was clipped by 3 bases and J by 11 bases; unmatched bases: 11. The CDR3 has 15 residues. CDR3 nucleotide sequence: TGTGCCAGCAGTTTGGACCGGACAGGGGCCTCGGCCCAGCATTTT. Protein: CASSLDRTGASAQHF. The full variable domain, completed using reference TRBV28 and TRBJ1-5, is DVKVTQSSRYLVKRTGEKVFLECVQDMDHENMFWYRQDPGLGLRLIYFSYDVKMKEKGDIPEGYSVSREKKERFSLILESASTNQTSMYLCASSLDRTGASAQHFGDGTRLSIL.

This rearrangement joins TRBV11-3 to TRBJ1-1; maybe TRBD1 (5 bases). The V and J ends lost 4 bases and 1 base respectively, with 13 bases between them. Germline loops: CDR1 SGHNT, CDR2 YENEEA. This CDR3 contains 15 residues. The CDR3 sequence is CASSSRGGKNTEAFF. CDR3 nucleotide sequence: TGTGCCAGCAGCTCCCGGGGGGGGAAGAACACTGAAGCTTTCTTT.

The CDR3 spells CASSLQGARSTDTQYF. The CDR3 nucleotides are TGTGCCAGCAGTCTGCAGGGGGCGCGAAGCACAGATACGCAGTATTTT. The chain is built from TRBV6-4 and TRBJ2-3; 8 bases align to TRBD1. The J segment lost 0 bases and the V segment lost 5 bases, leaving 7 bases of the junction unmatched. The CDR3 is 16 amino acids. The germline V gene has CDR1 MRHNA and CDR2 SNTAGT.